The present TCR beta chain was sequenced within a study of cytomegalovirus exposure and HLA in healthy donors. Study-wide results and caveats: A missense DCLRE1C variant was associated with V- and J-gene trimming of TCR beta chains in a later analysis, and an independent cohort replicated the association. When analyzed later, the rates of TCR association showed variation by HLA locus, with DRB1 the most and HLA-C the fewest. The likely origin of a cluster of highly shared sequence variants was a sequencing artifact.

This clone appeared a few times. Its cognate antigen is unknown. The PCR ran on 60 Vbeta and 13 Jbeta primers. Libraries were prepared by immunoSEQ multiplex PCR; TCRdb keeps only in-frame clonotypes and omits some of them. The data show about 130,000 clones, approximately 71% seen once. Sequenced material: PBMCs. The TCR sequence derives from a woman aged 60-75 years in good health and CMV-seronegative.

The DNA of the CDR3 is TGTGCCAGCAGTTTGACTAGCGGGGTTGTGAATGAGCAGTTCTTC. Residues: CASSLTSGVVNEQFF. The chain carries TRBV28 and TRBJ2-1; TRBD2 agrees at 11 bases. This CDR3 contains 15 residues. The trim removed 3 bases at V and 7 bases at J, leaving 5 bases unmatched. Germline V lookup: CDR1 MDHEN, CDR2 SYDVKM.